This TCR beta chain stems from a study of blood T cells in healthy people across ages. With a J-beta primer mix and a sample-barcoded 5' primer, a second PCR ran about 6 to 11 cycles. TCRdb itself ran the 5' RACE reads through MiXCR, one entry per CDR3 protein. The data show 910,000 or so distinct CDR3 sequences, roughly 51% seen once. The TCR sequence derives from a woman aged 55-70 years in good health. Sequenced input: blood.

CDR3 nucleotide sequence: TGCGCCAGCAGCTTGGAGGGGGGGATCAATCAGCCCCAGCATTTT. The encoded protein is CASSLEGGINQPQHF. This chain uses TRBV5-1 with TRBJ1-5; tentative D call: TRBD1 (6 bases). Germline V gene lookup returns CDR1 SGHRS and CDR2 YFSETQ. The CDR3 consists of 15 residues. V was pared by 0 bases and J by 3 bases, with 10 bases between.